This T cell receptor beta chain was identified in a study of blood T cell repertoires in COVID-19. Study-level information: Acute and convalescent COVID-19 samples came from the United States, Italy and Spain. T cells, B-cell-depleted T cells, or PBMCs provided the cDNA or gDNA that served as material.

Methods used by the authors: Quantification of nucleated cells was approximated via reference gene primer amplification. Repertoires were generated with immunoSEQ multiplex PCR, while TCRdb's copy carries only in-frame clones and drops some. D and trimming come from the DNA, and the V and J calls and clone size come from that table. The sample includes roughly 41,000 clones, 87% of them seen just once. The receptor comes from a human donor in a cohort sampled during active COVID-19. Material: peripheral blood.

The CDR3 region is CASSYGQNTEAFF. CDR3 in DNA: TGTGCCAGTAGTTATGGGCAGAACACTGAAGCTTTCTTT. This chain joins TRBV19 and TRBJ1-1; D is undetermined. Looked up from germline, CDR1 is LNHDA and CDR2 is SQIVND (reference sequence). V gave up 5 bases and J gave up 1 base, with 8 bases separating them. CDR3 length: 13 amino acids.